These 4 T cell receptor beta chains came from one sample sequenced in a study of cytomegalovirus exposure and HLA in healthy donors. PCR amplification relied on 60 Vbeta primers (plus 13 Jbeta primers). Sequencing used immunoSEQ multiplex PCR; TCRdb keeps in-frame clones, though not all of them. The sample records some 120,000 clones, roughly 66% being singletons. Sequencing was done on a sample of PBMCs. Source of these receptors: a woman younger than 45 in good health and CMV-seronegative.

The V and J genes are TRBV4-1 and TRBJ2-1; tentative D call: TRBD2 (6 bases). The V end was cut by 0 bases, the J end by 0 bases, with 12 bases between. The CDR3 totals 17 residues. Germline V gene sequence: CDR1 MGHRA, CDR2 YSYEKL. CDR3 DNA: TGCGCCAGCAGCCAAGAAGGGACTCCCAGCTCCTACAATGAGCAGTTCTTC. Residues: CASSQEGTPSSYNEQFF.

J is TRBJ2-1 and V is TRBV28, with 8 bases lining up with TRBD1. V was pared by 3 bases and J by 9 bases, with 16 bases of the junction left unmatched. The CDR3 sequence is 17 residues long. CDR1 is MDHEN and CDR2 is SYDVKM in the germline V gene. The CDR3 DNA sequence: TGTGCCAGCAGTTTCTTCCCCACCGGGACAGGCGAGAGTGAGCAGTTCTTC. Translation gives CASSFFPTGTGESEQFF.

The V gene is TRBV2, the J gene TRBJ2-7; 14 bases fit TRBD2. V shed 4 bases and J 5 bases; nucleotides not matched to a gene: 4. The CDR3 totals 15 residues. Per the germline V gene, CDR1 is SNHLY and CDR2 is FYNNEI. The DNA of the CDR3 is TGTGCCAGCAGTGTAAGGACTAGCGGGAGGAACGAGCAGTACTTC. Its protein is CASSVRTSGRNEQYF.

The chain has TRBV27 and TRBJ2-5; 7 bases are a match to TRBD2. The CDR3 covers 14 residues. Germline V gene lookup returns CDR1 MNHEY and CDR2 SMNVEV (reference sequence). Trimming removed 8 bases from V and 5 bases from J; junction bases left unmatched: 11. CDR3 sequence: CASAFWGGVETQYF. In DNA form, the CDR3 reads TGTGCCAGCGCCTTTTGGGGGGGGGTGGAGACCCAGTACTTC.